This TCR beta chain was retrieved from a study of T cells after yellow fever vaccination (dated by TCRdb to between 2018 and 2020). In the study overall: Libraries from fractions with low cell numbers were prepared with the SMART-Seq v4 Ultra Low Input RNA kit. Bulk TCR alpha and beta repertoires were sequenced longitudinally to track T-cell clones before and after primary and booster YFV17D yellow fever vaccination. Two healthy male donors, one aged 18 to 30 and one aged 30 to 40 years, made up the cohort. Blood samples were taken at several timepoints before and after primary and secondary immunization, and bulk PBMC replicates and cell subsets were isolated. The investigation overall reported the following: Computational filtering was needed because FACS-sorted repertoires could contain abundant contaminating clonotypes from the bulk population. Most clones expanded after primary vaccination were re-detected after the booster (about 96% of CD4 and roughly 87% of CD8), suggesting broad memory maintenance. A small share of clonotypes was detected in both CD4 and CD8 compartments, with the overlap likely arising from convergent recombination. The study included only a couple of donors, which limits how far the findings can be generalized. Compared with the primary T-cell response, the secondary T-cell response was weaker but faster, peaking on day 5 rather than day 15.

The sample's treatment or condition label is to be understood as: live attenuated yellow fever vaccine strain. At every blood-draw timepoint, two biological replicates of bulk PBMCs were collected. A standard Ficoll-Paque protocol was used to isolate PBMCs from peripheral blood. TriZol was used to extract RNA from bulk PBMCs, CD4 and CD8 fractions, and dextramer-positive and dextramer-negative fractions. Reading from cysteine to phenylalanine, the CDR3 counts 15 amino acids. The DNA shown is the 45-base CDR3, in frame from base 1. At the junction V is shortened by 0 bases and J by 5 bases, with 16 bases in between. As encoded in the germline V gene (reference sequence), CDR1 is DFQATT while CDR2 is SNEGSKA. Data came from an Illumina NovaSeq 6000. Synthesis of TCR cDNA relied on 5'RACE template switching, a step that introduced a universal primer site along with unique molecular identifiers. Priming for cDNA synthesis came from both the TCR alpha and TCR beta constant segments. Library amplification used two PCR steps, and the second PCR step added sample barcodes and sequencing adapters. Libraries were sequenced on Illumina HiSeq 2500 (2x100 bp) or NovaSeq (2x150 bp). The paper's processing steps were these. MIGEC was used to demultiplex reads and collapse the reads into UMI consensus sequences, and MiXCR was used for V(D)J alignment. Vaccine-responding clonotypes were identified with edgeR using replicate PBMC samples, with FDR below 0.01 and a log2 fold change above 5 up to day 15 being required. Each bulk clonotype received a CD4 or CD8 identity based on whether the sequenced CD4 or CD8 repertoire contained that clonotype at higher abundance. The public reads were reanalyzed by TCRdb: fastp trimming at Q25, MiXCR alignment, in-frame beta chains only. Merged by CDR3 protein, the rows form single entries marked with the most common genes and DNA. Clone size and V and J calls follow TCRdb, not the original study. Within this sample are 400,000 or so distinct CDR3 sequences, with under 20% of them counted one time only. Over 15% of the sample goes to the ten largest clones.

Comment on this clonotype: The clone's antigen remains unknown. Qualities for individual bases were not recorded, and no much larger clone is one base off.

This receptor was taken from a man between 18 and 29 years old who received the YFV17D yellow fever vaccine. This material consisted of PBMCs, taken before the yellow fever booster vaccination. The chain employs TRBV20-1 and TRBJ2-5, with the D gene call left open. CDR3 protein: CSARDRTPLGETQYF. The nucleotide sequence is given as TGCAGTGCTAGAGATCGGACGCCCTTGGGGGAGACCCAGTACTTC.